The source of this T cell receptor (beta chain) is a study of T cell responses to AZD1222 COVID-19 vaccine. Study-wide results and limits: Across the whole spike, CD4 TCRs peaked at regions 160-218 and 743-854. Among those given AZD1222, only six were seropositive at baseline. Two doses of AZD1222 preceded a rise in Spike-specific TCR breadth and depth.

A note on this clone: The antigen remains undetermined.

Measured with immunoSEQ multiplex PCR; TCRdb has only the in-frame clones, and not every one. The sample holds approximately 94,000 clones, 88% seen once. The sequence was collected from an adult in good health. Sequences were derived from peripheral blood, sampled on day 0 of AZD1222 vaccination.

CDR3: CASSEGALAGGDTQYF. The CDR3 DNA is TGTGCCAGCAGTGAGGGGGCTCTAGCGGGAGGAGATACGCAGTATTTT. The chain employs TRBV6-1 and TRBJ2-3, with TRBD2 identical over 11 bases. This CDR3 region has 16 residues. V was clipped by 3 bases and J by 5 bases; unmatched bases: 7. Germline values: CDR1 MNHNS, CDR2 SASEGT.